Sequencing of this T cell receptor (beta chain) was carried out in a study of blood T cell repertoires in COVID-19. About the research overall: Collection of acute and convalescent COVID-19 samples took place in the United States, Italy and Spain.

Using immunoSEQ multiplex PCR, the repertoire was profiled, and TCRdb retains in-frame clones only, with some absent. The table lists 150,000 to 200,000 clones, around 73% of them singletons, with 15% to 20% in the top ten. Germline V CDR1 and CDR2: GTSNPN, SVGIG (reference sequence). CDR3 length: 10 amino acids. Trimming left V 7 bases short and J 5 bases short, with 8 bases between. The chain has TRBV30 and TRBJ2-5; no reliable D call. The source material was PBMCs or T cells enriched from blood (not recorded which). The sequence was obtained from a woman aged 50 to 60 who had recovered from COVID-19. DNA for the CDR3: TGTGCCTTTGGAGCGGAGACCCAGTACTTC. This gives the protein CAFGAETQYF. The variable domain in full, with the rest retrieved from reference TRBV30 and TRBJ2-5, is SQTIHQWPATLVQPVGSPLSLECTVEGTSNPNLYWYRQAAGRGLQLLFYSVGIGQISSEVPQNLSASRPQDRQFILSSKKLLLSDSGFYLCAFGAETQYFGPGTRLLVL.